This record covers a single TCR beta chain. This entry is derived from a study of blood T cell repertoires in COVID-19. Study-level background: Whether acute or convalescent, the COVID-19 samples came from the United States, Italy and Spain.

Original processing notes: Reference gene primers were amplified, and this amplification served to estimate nucleated cell counts. Some clones are missing from TCRdb's copy, which holds only in-frame ones; the method was immunoSEQ multiplex PCR. V and J calls and clone size come straight from that table; D and trimming were deduced from the DNA. The sample contains 450,000 or so clones, approximately 90% of which appear only once. CDR1 and CDR2 (germline): LNHDA, SQIVND (reference sequence). This CDR3 has 16 amino acids. V trimming: 3 bases; J trimming: 2 bases; junction bases outside the gene matches: 6. Seattle cases were enrolled at active infection and followed longitudinally.

Sequences were obtained from peripheral blood. The chain employs TRBV19 and TRBJ2-2; 7 bases line up with TRBD2. The sequence derives from a man aged 18 to 30 with COVID-19, enrolled during active disease. CDR3 coding DNA: TGTGCCAGTAGTATTTGGCGGGAGCGTAACACCGGGGAGCTGTTTTTT. Its translation is CASSIWRERNTGELFF.